This TCR beta chain was sequenced during a study of blood T cell repertoires in COVID-19. Germline V gene lookup returns CDR1 DFQATT and CDR2 SNEGSKA (reference sequence). The CDR3 sequence is 13 residues long. Trimming stripped 3 bases from V and 6 bases from J, with 14 bases between. TCRdb's copy holds only in-frame clones and misses some; the assay was immunoSEQ multiplex PCR. The repertoire consists of approximately 96,000 clones, with more than 70% occurring once and the leading ten covering 2.9%. The sequence came from an elderly woman with acute or convalescent COVID-19. The sample was peripheral blood. The J gene is TRBJ1-1, the V gene TRBV20-1; D might be TRBD1 (5 bases). The DNA of the CDR3 is TGCAGTGCTAGTCACGGAGCCAGGGCTGAAGCTTTCTTT. This sequence encodes CSASHGARAEAFF.